The 23 T cell receptor beta chains reported below all come from one sample, sequenced in a study of shared clonotypes between healthy human individuals (dated by TCRdb to 2018 to 2021). The library was made by the immunoSEQ multiplex PCR assay. TCRdb retrieved this table from immuneACCESS and kept in-frame rearrangements only. Not all clones are present; in checked studies, unresolved V genes account for under half, and no reason is known for the remainder. A total of about 2 million clones appear in this sample, over 85% of them only once. In total, the top ten clones hold more than 0.1% of the sample. The sample taken for sequencing was naive CD4+ T cells sorted from blood. What the cell subset or site label conveys for this sample: CD45RA+ positively selected. The receptors were gathered from a man in his late teens or twenties in good health.

The chain couples TRBV27 to TRBJ1-5; D might be TRBD1 (5 bases). This CDR3 spans 15 amino acids. Trimming shortened V by 5 bases and J by 2 bases, and 13 bases separated the two germline ends. Germline V gives CDR1 MNHEY, CDR2 SMNVEV (reference sequence). CDR3 nucleotide sequence: TGTGCCAGCAGTCCCGCGGGGCCCCGCAATCAGCCCCAGCATTTT. Translated: CASSPAGPRNQPQHF.

The V call is TRBV7-2, the J call TRBJ1-5; no clear D. The ends were cut back, 5 bases at V and 6 bases at J, with 20 bases in the middle. CDR1 is SGHTA, CDR2 FQGNSA, per germline. The CDR3 has 16 residues. CDR3 nucleotides: TGTGCCAGCAGCGGAAGGGCTCAGGATGTCTCTCAGCCCCAGCATTTT. Encoded protein: CASSGRAQDVSQPQHF.

Worth noting for this clone: Different DNA sequences within this sample yield the same CDR3. J is TRBJ2-1 and V is TRBV30; no definite D call. Looked up from germline, CDR1 is GTSNPN and CDR2 is SVGIG (reference sequence). V shed 2 bases and J shed 7 bases, with 3 bases lying between them. The CDR3 is made up of 10 amino acids. The CDR3 loop is CAWSRNEQFF. As DNA, the CDR3 is TGTGCCTGGAGTCGGAATGAGCAGTTCTTC.

In its sample, this clone was seen once. Other DNA sequences in this specimen translate into the identical CDR3. The V and J genes are TRBV10-3 and TRBJ2-2, with 8 nucleotides matching TRBD1. V gave up 6 bases and J gave up 0 bases; unmatched junction bases: 3. The CDR3 sequence is 15 residues long. Germline lookup yields CDR1 ENHRY and CDR2 SYGVKD. The DNA of the CDR3 is TGTGCCATCAGCGTGGACAGGGCGAACACCGGGGAGCTGTTTTTT. Amino acids: CAISVDRANTGELFF.

The rearrangement links TRBV11-2 to TRBJ2-7; D is unresolved. The CDR3 contains 13 residues. Trimming shortened V by 2 bases and J by 2 bases, and 7 bases separated the two germline ends. The germline V gene encodes CDR1 SGHAT and CDR2 FQNNGV. CDR3 coding DNA: TGTGCCAGCAGCTTATCTACCCCCTACGAGCAGTACTTC. This gives the protein CASSLSTPYEQYF.

This rearrangement joins TRBV6-1 to TRBJ1-5, with D uncertain. Germline lookup yields CDR1 MNHNS and CDR2 SASEGT. This CDR3 has 14 residues. V was shortened by 2 bases and J by 3 bases, with 8 bases between the two germline ends. CDR3 region: CASSELSFNQPQHF. In nucleotides, the CDR3 is TGTGCCAGCAGTGAATTGAGCTTCAATCAGCCCCAGCATTTT.

This chain links TRBV7-9 with TRBJ2-5, with D tentatively TRBD2 (6 bases). Per germline, CDR1 SEHNR and CDR2 FQNEAQ (reference sequence). V gave up 6 bases and J gave up 3 bases, with 14 bases separating them. CDR3 length equals 14 residues. CDR3 bases: TGTGCCAGCAGGGGGTGGCGGGATAAAGAGACCCAGTACTTC. Translation gives CASRGWRDKETQYF. Using reference TRBV7-9 and TRBJ2-5 for the parts outside the CDR3, the full variable domain is DTGVSQNPRHKITKRGQNVTFRCDPISEHNRLYWYRQTLGQGPEFLTYFQNEAQLEKSRLLSDRFSAERPKGSFSTLEIQRTEQGDSAMYLCASRGWRDKETQYFGPGTRLLVL.

The V and J genes are TRBV19 and TRBJ1-1; D remains unclear. From germline, CDR1 is LNHDA and CDR2 SQIVND (reference sequence). Trimming removed 3 bases from V and 10 bases from J, with 12 bases in between. CDR3 length: 12 amino acids. As DNA, the CDR3 is TGTGCCAGTAGTATCGGGAAGGGCGGAGCTTTCTTT. It is translated as CASSIGKGGAFF.

This chain joins TRBV6-1 and TRBJ1-4, with D tentatively TRBD1 (5 bases). This CDR3 region has 11 residues. Germline loops: CDR1 MNHNS, CDR2 SASEGT. Trimming stripped 6 bases from V and 14 bases from J, with 13 bases between. The CDR3 DNA reads as TGTGCCAGCAGCGTCCTGGGGGTTCTGTTTTTT. As protein: CASSVLGVLFF.

V usage is TRBV5-1 and J usage is TRBJ2-1; 8 nucleotides align to TRBD2. Trimming cost V 5 bases and J 4 bases; bases outside gene matches: 11. The CDR3 consists of 16 residues. Germline CDR1 reads SGHRS; CDR2 reads YFSETQ. The chain's CDR3 is CASRRRSGSNYNEQFF. The CDR3 coding sequence is TGCGCCAGCAGGAGAAGGAGCGGGAGTAATTACAATGAGCAGTTCTTC.

CDR3 in DNA: TGTGCCAGCGTGACAGGAGGGAACACTGAAGCTTTCTTT. Translating it yields CASVTGGNTEAFF. The gene calls are TRBV6-5 and TRBJ1-1, with D possibly being TRBD1 (6 bases). Deletions cut 8 bases from V and 1 base from J, with 11 bases between. The CDR3 has 13 amino acids. From germline, CDR1 is MNHEY and CDR2 SVGAGI.

This clone came up once. The chain recombines TRBV27 with TRBJ2-1; the match to TRBD1 covers 10 bases. CDR1 is MNHEY and CDR2 is SMNVEV in the germline V gene (reference sequence). V was pared by 5 bases and J by 8 bases, with 12 bases of the junction left unmatched. The CDR3 is 16 amino acids. The CDR3 region is CASSQMPGQGKHEQFF. CDR3 sequence (DNA): TGTGCCAGCAGTCAAATGCCGGGACAGGGGAAACATGAGCAGTTCTTC.

Only one count was recorded for this clone. The chain is built from TRBV29-1 and TRBJ2-3; unclear D gene. The CDR3 sequence is 13 residues long. The V and J ends lost 3 bases and 1 base respectively, with 8 bases between them. The germline gives CDR1 SQVTM, CDR2 ANQGSEA. The CDR3 loop reads CSVEAQGTDTQYF. CDR3 coding DNA: TGCAGCGTTGAGGCGCAGGGCACAGATACGCAGTATTTT.

Concerning this clone: The identical CDR3 is also encoded by other nucleotide sequences in the sample. The chain couples TRBV7-2 to TRBJ1-6; D not certain. CDR1 and CDR2 (germline): SGHTA, FQGNSA. V lost 5 bases to trimming and J lost 10 bases, with 9 bases between them. This CDR3 contains 12 residues. CDR3 protein: CASSLPGSPLHF. The DNA of the CDR3 is TGTGCCAGCAGCCTCCCCGGGTCACCCCTCCACTTT.

This clone has a single count. The chain employs TRBV5-6 and TRBJ2-7, with D perhaps matching TRBD2 (5 bases). Trimming removed 2 bases from V and 1 base from J, with 7 bases in between. Germline V gene lookup returns CDR1 SGHDT and CDR2 YYEEEE. The length of the CDR3 is 13 residues. This CDR3 is CASSFRGSYEQYF. The CDR3 DNA sequence: TGTGCCAGCAGCTTTCGCGGGTCCTACGAGCAGTACTTC.

The V gene is TRBV15, the J gene TRBJ1-4, with D maybe TRBD1 (5 bases). This CDR3 is 14 amino acids long. The germline CDR1 and CDR2 sequences are LNHNV and YYDKDF (reference sequence). Trimming pared 3 bases from V and 8 bases from J, leaving 13 bases between. The CDR3 bases are TGTGCCACCAGCAGGGCTACAGGTACCGAAAAACTGTTTTTT. Translating gives CATSRATGTEKLFF.

The rearrangement uses TRBV10-3 and TRBJ2-7; D may correspond to TRBD1 or TRBD2 (5 bases each). This CDR3 has 12 residues. V dropped 4 bases and J dropped 6 bases, with 10 bases sitting between them. Germline V gene data show CDR1 as ENHRY and CDR2 as SYGVKD. The CDR3 is CAISGGYSEQYF. For the CDR3, the DNA is TGTGCCATCAGTGGGGGGTACTCCGAGCAGTACTTC.

As regards this clone: A clone one base away is much larger, so this may be a read error. This specimen includes other DNA sequences encoding the same CDR3. This sequence joins TRBV10-2 and TRBJ1-6, with D unresolved. Deletions cut 4 bases from V and 10 bases from J, with 14 bases between. Germline CDR1 and CDR2: WSHSY and SAAADI. CDR3 size: 14 residues. CDR3 loop: CASSGRGIQSPLHF. CDR3 sequence (DNA): TGCGCCAGCAGTGGACGAGGGATTCAGTCACCCCTCCACTTT.

The rearrangement uses TRBV19 and TRBJ2-1; D gene uncertain. Germline values: CDR1 LNHDA, CDR2 SQIVND (reference sequence). The V and J ends lost 5 bases and 0 bases respectively, with 2 bases between them. This CDR3 has 12 amino acids. CDR3 DNA: TGTGCCAGTAGTCTCTCCTACAATGAGCAGTTCTTC. It codes for CASSLSYNEQFF.

In its sample, this clone was seen once. The J gene is TRBJ1-2, the V gene TRBV10-3, with 12 bases that match TRBD1. V lost 6 bases to trimming and J lost 2 bases; unmatched junction nucleotides: 7. The germline V gene encodes CDR1 ENHRY and CDR2 SYGVKD. The length of the CDR3 is 16 residues. CDR3 loop: CAIRPGQGAFNYGYTF. CDR3 bases: TGTGCCATCAGACCGGGACAGGGGGCGTTCAACTATGGCTACACCTTC.

V usage is TRBV4-1 and J usage is TRBJ2-6; weak D call: TRBD1 (6 bases). With 5 bases removed from V and 0 bases from J, the gap between germline ends came to 11 bases. The CDR3 is made up of 16 amino acids. CDR1 is MGHRA, CDR2 YSYEKL, per germline. CDR3 DNA: TGCGCCAGCAGCGCCGGGACATTCTCTGGGGCCAACGTCCTGACTTTC. This translates into CASSAGTFSGANVLTF.

The V gene is TRBV5-1, the J gene TRBJ2-5, with D hard to call. V lost 0 bases, J lost 7 bases, and 13 bases lay in between. This CDR3 is 14 amino acids long. The germline V gene has CDR1 SGHRS and CDR2 YFSETQ. The CDR3 here is CASSLDPVMRTQYF. CDR3 DNA sequence: TGCGCCAGCAGCTTGGACCCAGTTATGAGGACCCAGTACTTC.

The V gene is TRBV2, the J gene TRBJ1-5; D remains ambiguous. There are 13 residues in the CDR3. The V gene lost 9 bases and the J gene lost 1 base, with 10 bases spanning the gap. Per the germline V gene, CDR1 is SNHLY and CDR2 is FYNNEI. The CDR3 DNA reads TGTGCCAGTTCGAGAGCGAGCAATCAGCCCCAGCATTTT. Its protein product is CASSRASNQPQHF.